This T cell receptor (beta chain) was profiled in a study of CD8 T cells in ankylosing spondylitis. J was trimmed by 4 bases and V by 5 bases; bases with no gene match: 4. Germline V gene sequence: CDR1 MNHNS, CDR2 SASEGT. CDR3 length: 15 amino acids. Overall study results and limits: In synovial fluid and blood from reactive arthritis, some motif variants were previously reported.

Worth noting for this clonotype: Its antigen is unknown.

One entry per CDR3 protein, called by TCRdb with MiXCR from the 5' RACE reads. The repertoire holds a few hundred thousand distinct CDR3 sequences, about 10% seen once, with about 19% in the top ten. Sequenced sample: blood, either unsorted or a sorted T cell fraction (not recorded which). The chain uses TRBV6-1 and TRBJ2-5; TRBD2 aligns across 13 bases. This TCR derives from a male donor with ankylosing spondylitis or in good health (not recorded which). The CDR3 here is CASSPGLAGSETQYF. DNA for the CDR3: TGTGCCAGCAGTCCGGGACTAGCGGGGTCAGAGACCCAGTACTTC.